The 21 T cell receptor beta chains given below trace back to one sample, sequenced in a study of CD4 T cells in relation to SARS-CoV-2 and coronaviruses. Some clones are missing from TCRdb's copy, which holds only in-frame ones; the method was immunoSEQ multiplex PCR. The table records around 23,000 clones, over 70% of them present only once. For these receptors, no antigen is known. The unexposed donors gave CD4+ T cells in about 2010-2019, prior to COVID-19. CD4+ T cells were isolated from the cells after more than nine days of culture. What was sequenced was CD4+ T cells from PBMCs, cultured in vitro. The source of these receptors is a human donor in good health.

This chain uses TRBV19 with TRBJ2-1; D call uncertain. Trimming took off 10 bases at V and 0 bases at J, with 13 bases between the two ends. The CDR3 is made up of 14 amino acids. Germline V CDR1 and CDR2: LNHDA, SQIVND (reference sequence). CDR3 loop: CATKPVGSYNEQFF. CDR3 nucleotide sequence: TGTGCCACTAAGCCCGTTGGCTCCTACAATGAGCAGTTCTTC.

The chain has TRBV6-4 and TRBJ2-6; D unresolved. Trimming stripped 0 bases from V and 0 bases from J, with 6 bases between. This CDR3 has 16 amino acids. The germline CDR1 and CDR2 sequences are MRHNA and SNTAGT. The DNA of the CDR3 is TGTGCCAGCAGTGACTCGGACGTCTCTGGGGCCAACGTCCTGACTTTC. The encoded protein is CASSDSDVSGANVLTF.

On this clone: Germline and junction disagree at one end, which may indicate a read error. The chain combines TRBV18 with TRBJ2-7; 11 nucleotides agree with TRBD2. CDR3 length: 15 residues. CDR1 and CDR2 (germline): KGHSH, LQKENI. The CDR3 here is CASSPLAGEGYEQYF. In DNA, the CDR3 is TGTGCCAGCTCCCCACTAGCGGGAGAAGGCTACGAGCAGTACTTC.

The chain carries TRBV6-4 and TRBJ1-5, with no clear D. The CDR3 has 14 residues. CDR1 is MRHNA and CDR2 is SNTAGT in the germline V gene. Trimming stripped 9 bases from V and 2 bases from J, with 14 bases between. CDR3 region: CASYTTRGNQPQHF. The CDR3 nucleotides are TGTGCCAGTTACACCACCCGGGGCAATCAGCCCCAGCATTTT.

V and J are TRBV7-9 and TRBJ1-2; 8 positions agree with TRBD1. V trimming: 2 bases; J trimming: 4 bases; junction bases outside the gene matches: 12. The CDR3 consists of 17 residues. Germline CDR1 is SEHNR and CDR2 is FQNEAQ (reference sequence). CDR3 protein: CASSLRSGRGRFYGYTF. The CDR3 DNA reads as TGTGCCAGCAGCTTAAGGAGTGGCAGGGGGCGATTCTATGGCTACACCTTC.

The chain is built from TRBV5-1 and TRBJ1-3; D is uncertain. V lost 4 bases, J lost 0 bases, and 8 bases lay in between. The germline V gene encodes CDR1 SGHRS and CDR2 YFSETQ. The CDR3 is 14 residues long. This chain's CDR3 is CASSVTSSGNTIYF. The CDR3 DNA follows: TGCGCCAGCAGCGTGACAAGCTCTGGAAACACCATATATTTT.

The genes are TRBV7-9 and TRBJ2-1; possibly TRBD2 for D (5 bases). There are 16 residues in the CDR3. The ends were cut back, 0 bases at V and 2 bases at J, with 11 bases in the middle. Germline V gene sequence: CDR1 SEHNR, CDR2 FQNEAQ (reference sequence). CDR3 nucleotide sequence: TGTGCCAGCAGCTTAGCTTCTAGCCCAACCTACAATGAGCAGTTCTTC. Translated, it gives CASSLASSPTYNEQFF. Full variable domain (remainder filled in from reference TRBV7-9 and TRBJ2-1): DTGVSQNPRHKITKRGQNVTFRCDPISEHNRLYWYRQTLGQGPEFLTYFQNEAQLEKSRLLSDRFSAERPKGSFSTLEIQRTEQGDSAMYLCASSLASSPTYNEQFFGPGTRLTVL.

The sample holds one count of this clone. This chain links TRBV19 with TRBJ2-1, with D perhaps TRBD2 (6 bases). V lost 2 bases to trimming and J lost 10 bases, with 18 bases between them. Per the germline V gene, CDR1 is LNHDA and CDR2 is SQIVND (reference sequence). This CDR3 has 15 residues. CDR3 DNA sequence: TGTGCCAGTAGTATATCGAGGGACTCATGGGGCGAGCAGTTCTTC. It specifies CASSISRDSWGEQFF. Full variable domain (outside the CDR3, taken from reference TRBV19 and TRBJ2-1): DGGITQSPKYLFRKEGQNVTLSCEQNLNHDAMYWYRQDPGQGLRLIYYSQIVNDFQKGDIAEGYSVSREKKESFPLTVTSAQKNPTAFYLCASSISRDSWGEQFFGPGTRLTVL.

This chain joins TRBV6-4 and TRBJ2-1; 8 positions agree with TRBD2. CDR3 length equals 15 residues. V lost 5 bases, J lost 3 bases, and 6 bases stayed unmatched. In germline, CDR1 is MRHNA, CDR2 SNTAGT. In DNA form, the CDR3 reads TGTGCCAGCAGTAAGGCGGGAGGAAGCTACAATGAGCAGTTCTTC. Protein: CASSKAGGSYNEQFF.

The rearrangement uses TRBV5-5 and TRBJ1-1; D perhaps matches TRBD1 (5 bases). The CDR3 loop spans 14 amino acids. Looked up from germline, CDR1 is SGHKS and CDR2 is YYEKEE (reference sequence). Trimming took off 0 bases at V and 3 bases at J, with 9 bases between the two ends. The CDR3 reads CASSLVSRDTEAFF. The CDR3 DNA reads TGTGCCAGCAGCTTGGTCTCCAGGGACACTGAAGCTTTCTTT.

Only a few counts were recorded for this clone. The CDR3 DNA sequence: TGTGCCAGCAGTGGGACAGGGATCAATTATGGCTACACCTTC. It encodes CASSGTGINYGYTF. The chain uses TRBV28 and TRBJ1-2, with 9 positions matching TRBD1. The CDR3 spans 14 residues. Trimming cost V 5 bases and J 5 bases; bases outside gene matches: 6. Germline CDR1 and CDR2: MDHEN and SYDVKM.

This clone has a handful of counts. V is TRBV2 and J is TRBJ2-2, with a possible D match to TRBD1 (5 bases). The CDR3 covers 13 residues. Germline V gene sequence: CDR1 SNHLY, CDR2 FYNNEI. The germline V and J ends were trimmed by 4 bases and 4 bases, with 7 bases remaining between them. The CDR3 DNA reads TGTGCCAGCAGTGGACAGTCCACCGGGGAGCTGTTTTTT. Translation: CASSGQSTGELFF.

The DNA of the CDR3 is TGTGCCATGCGCGGGGGGCGTGGGGTCAATGAGCAGTTCTTC. Translation: CAMRGGRGVNEQFF. The chain joins TRBV10-3 to TRBJ2-1, with 8 nucleotides matching TRBD2. Trimming removed 9 bases from V and 6 bases from J; junction bases left unmatched: 10. The CDR3 is 14 residues long. CDR1 is ENHRY and CDR2 is SYGVKD in the germline V gene.

The rearrangement joins TRBV4-2 to TRBJ2-5; perhaps D is TRBD1 or TRBD2 (5 bases each). The V end lost 4 bases, the J end lost 7 bases, and 22 bases lay between the germline ends. Germline-derived CDR1 and CDR2 are LGHNA and YNFKEQ. The CDR3 has 16 residues. This chain's CDR3 is CASSLDSAESRGTQYF. CDR3 in DNA: TGTGCCAGCAGCCTAGATTCCGCGGAGTCGAGGGGGACCCAGTACTTC.

This clone was seen only a few times. The chain couples TRBV30 to TRBJ1-5, with D uncertain. V gave up 4 bases and J gave up 3 bases, with 10 bases separating them. Germline values: CDR1 GTSNPN, CDR2 SVGIG (reference sequence). The CDR3 covers 13 residues. CDR3 nucleotides: TGTGCCTGGAATTCGGACCCCAATCAGCCCCAGCATTTT. This codes for CAWNSDPNQPQHF.

This clone was observed a handful of times. The chain carries TRBV11-3 and TRBJ1-1; tentatively, D is TRBD1 (6 bases). Trimming left V 3 bases short and J 0 bases short, with 8 bases between. CDR1 is SGHNT, CDR2 YENEEA, per germline. There are 14 residues in the CDR3. The chain's CDR3 is CASSLGGLNTEAFF. Written as DNA, the CDR3 is TGTGCCAGCAGCTTGGGGGGCTTGAACACTGAAGCTTTCTTT.

The CDR3 sequence is CASSQGTHYEQYF. As DNA, the CDR3 is TGTGCCAGCAGCCAAGGGACACATTACGAGCAGTACTTC. The chain recombines TRBV7-9 with TRBJ2-7; the D gene is possibly TRBD1 (6 bases). The CDR3 extends over 13 amino acids. Germline-derived CDR1 and CDR2 are SEHNR and FQNEAQ (reference sequence). V was trimmed by 5 bases and J by 4 bases, leaving 12 bases between them.

This rearrangement joins TRBV2 to TRBJ2-1; 10 nucleotides line up with TRBD1. Germline CDR1 reads SNHLY; CDR2 reads FYNNEI. CDR3 length: 14 amino acids. The trim removed 8 bases at V and 7 bases at J, leaving 8 bases unmatched. CDR3: CASLRDRGDNEQFF. In DNA form, the CDR3 reads TGTGCCAGCCTCCGGGACAGGGGAGATAATGAGCAGTTCTTC.

The chain joins TRBV28 to TRBJ1-6; D uncertain. This CDR3 comprises 12 residues. Germline assignment: CDR1 MDHEN and CDR2 SYDVKM. Trimming left V 3 bases short and J 7 bases short, with 4 bases between. The CDR3 DNA follows: TGTGCCAGCAGTTTTGGGAATTCACCCCTCCACTTT. The encoded protein is CASSFGNSPLHF.

This chain links TRBV7-2 with TRBJ1-1; 9 bases fit TRBD1. The CDR3 totals 14 residues. Germline CDR1 is SGHTA and CDR2 is FQGNSA. V trimming: 7 bases; J trimming: 6 bases; junction bases outside the gene matches: 9. CDR3 protein: CASTPDRGWAEAFF. CDR3 sequence (DNA): TGTGCCAGCACCCCGGACAGGGGTTGGGCTGAAGCTTTCTTT.

This clone appeared a few times. The gene calls are TRBV6-4 and TRBJ2-6; TRBD2 aligns across 11 bases. CDR1 is MRHNA and CDR2 is SNTAGT in the germline V gene. This CDR3 comprises 17 residues. With V trimmed by 4 bases and J by 0 bases, 2 bases remained unmatched. CDR3 sequence (DNA): TGTGCCAGCAGTGCCGGGACTAGCGGCTCTGGGGCCAACGTCCTGACTTTC. This translates into CASSAGTSGSGANVLTF.